This is a list of T cell receptor beta chains from one sample in a study of OX40 agonist ivuxolimab in advanced cancers. Assay used: immunoSEQ multiplex PCR; TCRdb lists only in-frame clones, some missing. This sample has tens of thousands of clones, with about 80% found just once. Sequencing used CD4+ or CD8+ T cells sorted from blood, obtained in a trial of the OX40 agonist ivuxolimab. These receptors were collected from an adult with an advanced solid tumor such as melanoma, head and neck, liver or kidney cancer. Both conserved end residues are part of each CDR3. The order of the fields is J gene, V gene, CDR3 protein.

j_gene: TRBJ2-7
v_gene: TRBV2
CDR3aa: CASSDGGREQYF

j_gene: TRBJ2-7
v_gene: TRBV30
CDR3aa: CAWGGQGTYEQYF

j_gene: TRBJ2-7
v_gene: TRBV19
CDR3aa: CASSITTASYEQYF

j_gene: TRBJ2-7
v_gene: TRBV9
CDR3aa: CASSAGQSYEQYF

j_gene: TRBJ1-2
v_gene: TRBV6-1
CDR3aa: CASSQITGDYGYTF

j_gene: TRBJ1-4
v_gene: TRBV19
CDR3aa: CASRADLTNEKLFF

j_gene: TRBJ2-5
v_gene: TRBV9
CDR3aa: CASSVADYRQETQYF

j_gene: TRBJ2-7
v_gene: TRBV19
CDR3aa: CASSIPRQATREQYF

j_gene: TRBJ1-1
v_gene: TRBV5-1
CDR3aa: CASRPRVNTEAFF

j_gene: TRBJ1-5
v_gene: TRBV6-5
CDR3aa: CASSYQGQPQHF

j_gene: TRBJ1-6
v_gene: TRBV9
CDR3aa: CASSDRQGNSPLHF

j_gene: TRBJ1-5
v_gene: TRBV5-1
CDR3aa: CASSLGVSNQPQHF

j_gene: TRBJ1-3
v_gene: TRBV19
CDR3aa: CASSSRTGSGNTIYF

j_gene: TRBJ1-2
v_gene: TRBV27
CDR3aa: CASSFIDRGSGYTF

j_gene: TRBJ2-7
v_gene: TRBV6-5
CDR3aa: CASSRGQGGAYEQYF

j_gene: TRBJ1-4
v_gene: TRBV2
CDR3aa: CASRTGEAEKLFF

j_gene: TRBJ2-3
v_gene: TRBV6-1
CDR3aa: CASTEAGGIGTQYF

j_gene: TRBJ2-2
v_gene: TRBV7-7
CDR3aa: CASSLTGADTGELFF

j_gene: TRBJ2-5
v_gene: TRBV4-2
CDR3aa: CASSPLGTGGTETQYF

j_gene: TRBJ1-6
v_gene: TRBV18
CDR3aa: CASSPPSAQPGNSPLHF

j_gene: TRBJ1-6
v_gene: TRBV5-1
CDR3aa: CASSSGQGFNSPLHF

j_gene: TRBJ1-2
v_gene: TRBV19
CDR3aa: CASSIDQLYYGYTF

j_gene: TRBJ1-2
v_gene: TRBV30
CDR3aa: CAWSRTVNYGYTF

j_gene: TRBJ2-7
v_gene: TRBV4-1
CDR3aa: CASSQARGPYEQYF

j_gene: TRBJ2-5
v_gene: TRBV19
CDR3aa: CASSRIQGLETQYF

j_gene: TRBJ2-3
v_gene: TRBV10-2
CDR3aa: CASSLLTDTQYF

j_gene: TRBJ1-4
v_gene: TRBV2
CDR3aa: CASSLSGTLRTF

j_gene: TRBJ1-3
v_gene: TRBV5-1
CDR3aa: CASSLEPGATGNTIYF

j_gene: TRBJ1-1
v_gene: TRBV5-1
CDR3aa: CASSLSLSYSGTEAFF

j_gene: -
v_gene: TRBV20-1
CDR3aa: CSASLRDEQYF

j_gene: TRBJ2-7
v_gene: TRBV28
CDR3aa: CASSRSTYEQYF

j_gene: TRBJ2-7
v_gene: TRBV29-1
CDR3aa: CSAGLAPYEQYF

j_gene: TRBJ2-7
v_gene: TRBV4-3
CDR3aa: CASSQVKGPYEQYF

j_gene: TRBJ1-4
v_gene: TRBV29-1
CDR3aa: CSVRDRLPNEKLFF

j_gene: TRBJ2-7
v_gene: TRBV6-1
CDR3aa: CASTRGGVANEQYF

j_gene: TRBJ2-5
v_gene: TRBV11-3
CDR3aa: CASSSGQKETQYF

j_gene: TRBJ2-7
v_gene: TRBV6-1
CDR3aa: CASMWGGPYEQYF

j_gene: TRBJ2-1
v_gene: TRBV18
CDR3aa: CASSPTAGDSFRSYNEQFF

j_gene: TRBJ2-5
v_gene: TRBV2
CDR3aa: CASSEQGVRETQYF

j_gene: TRBJ2-7
v_gene: TRBV5-1
CDR3aa: CASSISTGAQYEQYF

j_gene: TRBJ1-2
v_gene: TRBV6-5
CDR3aa: CASSYSNTANYGYTF

j_gene: TRBJ1-6
v_gene: TRBV25-1
CDR3aa: CASRFGDSPLHF

j_gene: TRBJ2-7
v_gene: TRBV10-3
CDR3aa: CAISEKDRAQYEQYF

j_gene: TRBJ2-3
v_gene: TRBV7-8
CDR3aa: CASSLEVRGLASSTDTQYF

j_gene: TRBJ2-4
v_gene: TRBV6-6
CDR3aa: CASSLGGIAKNIQYF

j_gene: TRBJ2-4
v_gene: TRBV4-3
CDR3aa: CASSQDGRGLNIQYF

j_gene: TRBJ2-5
v_gene: TRBV7-2
CDR3aa: CASSLSGTSGSSQETQYF

j_gene: TRBJ2-1
v_gene: TRBV7-2
CDR3aa: CASSHPGRGEQFF

j_gene: TRBJ1-5
v_gene: TRBV2
CDR3aa: CASSAGGPQHF

j_gene: TRBJ2-2
v_gene: TRBV29-1
CDR3aa: CSVEGATGELFF

j_gene: TRBJ1-1
v_gene: TRBV7-9
CDR3aa: CASSPRGFEAFF

j_gene: TRBJ2-1
v_gene: TRBV27
CDR3aa: CASSFSGGNYNEQFF

j_gene: TRBJ1-1
v_gene: TRBV7-9
CDR3aa: CASSFPNTEAFF

j_gene: TRBJ1-5
v_gene: TRBV7-2
CDR3aa: CASSLAWGQPQHF